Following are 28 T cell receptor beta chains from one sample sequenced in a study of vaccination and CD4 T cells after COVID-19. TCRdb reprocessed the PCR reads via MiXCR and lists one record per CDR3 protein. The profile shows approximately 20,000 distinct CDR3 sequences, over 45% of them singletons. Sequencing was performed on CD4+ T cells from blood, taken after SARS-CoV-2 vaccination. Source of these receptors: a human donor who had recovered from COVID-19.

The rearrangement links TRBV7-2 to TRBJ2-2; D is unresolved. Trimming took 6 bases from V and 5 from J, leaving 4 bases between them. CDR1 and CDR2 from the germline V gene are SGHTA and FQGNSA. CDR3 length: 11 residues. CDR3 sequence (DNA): TGTGCCAGCAGAAAGACCGGGGAGCTGTTTTTT. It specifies CASRKTGELFF.

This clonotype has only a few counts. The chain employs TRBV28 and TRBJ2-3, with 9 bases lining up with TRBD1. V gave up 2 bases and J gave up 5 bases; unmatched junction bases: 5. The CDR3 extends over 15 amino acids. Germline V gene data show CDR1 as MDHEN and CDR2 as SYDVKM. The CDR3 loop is CASSLTGQGQDTQYF. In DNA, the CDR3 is TGTGCCAGCAGTTTAACGGGACAGGGTCAAGATACGCAGTATTTT.

Here the CDR3 reads CASSITGTQGSPLHF. The CDR3 DNA reads TGTGCCAGCAGTATCACCGGGACACAGGGTTCACCCCTCCACTTT. The chain couples TRBV6-1 to TRBJ1-6, with D possibly being TRBD1 (6 bases). In germline, CDR1 is MNHNS, CDR2 SASEGT. This CDR3 comprises 15 residues. The V gene lost 5 bases and the J gene lost 9 bases, with 17 bases spanning the gap.

The CDR3 DNA is TGTGCCAGCAGTCCCCGAGGTAGCGGGAGCACAGATACGCAGTATTTT. It yields the protein CASSPRGSGSTDTQYF. The V call is TRBV27, the J call TRBJ2-3, with 7 bases lining up with TRBD2. The CDR3 is 16 amino acids. CDR1 is MNHEY, CDR2 SMNVEV, per germline (reference sequence). V lost 5 bases, J lost 0 bases, and 8 bases stayed unmatched.

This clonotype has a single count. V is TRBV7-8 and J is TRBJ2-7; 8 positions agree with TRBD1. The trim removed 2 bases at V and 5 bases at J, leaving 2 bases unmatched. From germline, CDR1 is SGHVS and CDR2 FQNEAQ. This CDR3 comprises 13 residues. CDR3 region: CASSLQGAHEQYF. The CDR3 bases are TGTGCCAGCAGCTTACAGGGGGCCCACGAGCAGTACTTC.

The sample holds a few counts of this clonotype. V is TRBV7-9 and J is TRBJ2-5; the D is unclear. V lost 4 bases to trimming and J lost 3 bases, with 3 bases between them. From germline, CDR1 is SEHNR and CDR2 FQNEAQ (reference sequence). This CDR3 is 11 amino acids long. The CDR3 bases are TGTGCCAGCAGCTCAGAAGAGACCCAGTACTTC. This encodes CASSSEETQYF.

CDR3 bases: TGCAGCGTTGAAGATGGGGTGAAGTACGAGCAGTACTTC. Protein: CSVEDGVKYEQYF. This chain joins TRBV29-1 and TRBJ2-7; no definite D call. V was shortened by 0 bases and J by 4 bases, with 10 bases between the two germline ends. CDR1 SQVTM and CDR2 ANQGSEA come from the germline V gene. The CDR3 contains 13 residues.

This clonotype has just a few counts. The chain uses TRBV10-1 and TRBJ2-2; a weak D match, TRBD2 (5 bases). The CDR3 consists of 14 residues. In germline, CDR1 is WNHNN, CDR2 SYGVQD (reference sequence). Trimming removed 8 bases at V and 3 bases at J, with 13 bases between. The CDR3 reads CASSRDSYTGELFF. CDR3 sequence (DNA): TGCGCCAGCTCTCGGGATAGCTACACCGGGGAGCTGTTTTTT.

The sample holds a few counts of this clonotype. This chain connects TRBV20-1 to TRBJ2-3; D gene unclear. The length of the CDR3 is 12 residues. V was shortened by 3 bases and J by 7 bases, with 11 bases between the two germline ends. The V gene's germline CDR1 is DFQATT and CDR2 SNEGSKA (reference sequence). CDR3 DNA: TGCAGTGCTAGCCCCCCCGGAAATACGCAGTATTTT. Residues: CSASPPGNTQYF.

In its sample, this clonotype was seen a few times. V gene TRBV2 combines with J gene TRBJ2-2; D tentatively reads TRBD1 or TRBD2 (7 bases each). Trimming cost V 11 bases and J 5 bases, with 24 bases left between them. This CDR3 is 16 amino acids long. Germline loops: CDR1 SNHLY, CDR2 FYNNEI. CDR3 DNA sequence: TGTGCCTCAGGGAGGGGGCCGAACAGGGTGACCGGGGAGCTGTTTTTT. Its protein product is CASGRGPNRVTGELFF.

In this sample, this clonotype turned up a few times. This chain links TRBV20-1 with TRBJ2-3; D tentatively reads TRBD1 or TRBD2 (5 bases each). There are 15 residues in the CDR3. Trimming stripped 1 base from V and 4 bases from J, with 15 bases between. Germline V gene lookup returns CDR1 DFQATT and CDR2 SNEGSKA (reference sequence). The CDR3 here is CSARAGPLAPDTQYF. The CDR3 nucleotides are TGCAGTGCTAGAGCGGGGCCCCTGGCACCAGATACGCAGTATTTT.

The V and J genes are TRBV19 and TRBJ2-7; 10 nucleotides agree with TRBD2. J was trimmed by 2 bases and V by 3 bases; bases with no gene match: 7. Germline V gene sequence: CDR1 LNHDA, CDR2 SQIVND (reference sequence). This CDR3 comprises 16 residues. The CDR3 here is CASSIASGSRTYEQYF. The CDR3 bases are TGTGCCAGTAGTATCGCTAGCGGGAGCCGGACCTACGAGCAGTACTTC.

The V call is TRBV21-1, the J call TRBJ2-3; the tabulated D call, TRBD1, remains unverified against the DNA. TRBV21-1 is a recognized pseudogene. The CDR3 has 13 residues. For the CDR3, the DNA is TGTGCCAGCAGCTCCGGGGTAGGGGATACGCAGTATTTT. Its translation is CASSSGVGDTQYF.

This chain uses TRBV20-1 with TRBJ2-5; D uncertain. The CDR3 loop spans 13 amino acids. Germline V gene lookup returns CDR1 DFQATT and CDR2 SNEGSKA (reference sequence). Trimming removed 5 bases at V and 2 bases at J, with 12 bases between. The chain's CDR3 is CSAHDDNQETQYF. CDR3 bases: TGCAGTGCTCATGACGACAATCAAGAGACCCAGTACTTC.

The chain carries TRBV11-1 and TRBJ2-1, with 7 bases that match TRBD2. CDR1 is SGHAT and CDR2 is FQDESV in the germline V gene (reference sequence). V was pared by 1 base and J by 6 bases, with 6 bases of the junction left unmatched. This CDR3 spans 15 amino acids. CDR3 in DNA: TGTGCCAGCAGCTTAGTATTAGGACTAGTCAATGAGCAGTTCTTC. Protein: CASSLVLGLVNEQFF.

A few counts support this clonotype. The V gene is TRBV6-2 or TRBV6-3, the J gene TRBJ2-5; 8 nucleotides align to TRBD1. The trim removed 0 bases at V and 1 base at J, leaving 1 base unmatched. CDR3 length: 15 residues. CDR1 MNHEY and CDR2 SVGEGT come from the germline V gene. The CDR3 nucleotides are TGTGCCAGCAGTTACTCGGACAGGGCCCAAGAGACCCAGTACTTC. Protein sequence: CASSYSDRAQETQYF.

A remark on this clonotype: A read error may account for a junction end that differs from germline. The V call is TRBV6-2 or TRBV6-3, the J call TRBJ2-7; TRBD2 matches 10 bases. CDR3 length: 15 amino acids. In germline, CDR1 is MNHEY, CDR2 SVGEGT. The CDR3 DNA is TGTGCCGGCAGGACCCACAGCGGGAGGGCCCACGAGCAGTACTTC. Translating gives CAGRTHSGRAHEQYF.

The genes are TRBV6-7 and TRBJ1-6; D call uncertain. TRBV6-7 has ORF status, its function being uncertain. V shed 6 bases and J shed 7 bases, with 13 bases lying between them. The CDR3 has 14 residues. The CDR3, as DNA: TGTGCCAGCAGCCTCCACACCCAGAATTCACCCCTCCACTTT. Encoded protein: CASSLHTQNSPLHF.

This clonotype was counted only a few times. CDR3 region: CASSLYVLGQESIRRNQPQHF. The CDR3 coding sequence is TGTGCCAGCAGTTTATACGTGTTGGGACAGGAATCAATACGACGCAATCAGCCCCAGCATTTT. The chain recombines TRBV12-3 or TRBV12-4 with TRBJ1-5; 8 nucleotides align to TRBD1. The CDR3 has 21 residues. J was trimmed by 2 bases and V by 2 bases; bases with no gene match: 20.

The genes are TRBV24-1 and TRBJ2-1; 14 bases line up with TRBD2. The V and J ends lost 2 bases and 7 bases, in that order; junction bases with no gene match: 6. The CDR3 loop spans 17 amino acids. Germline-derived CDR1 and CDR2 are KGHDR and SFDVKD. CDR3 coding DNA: TGTGCCACCAGTGATTCTAGACTAGCGGGAGGGAGGAATGAGCAGTTCTTC. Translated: CATSDSRLAGGRNEQFF.

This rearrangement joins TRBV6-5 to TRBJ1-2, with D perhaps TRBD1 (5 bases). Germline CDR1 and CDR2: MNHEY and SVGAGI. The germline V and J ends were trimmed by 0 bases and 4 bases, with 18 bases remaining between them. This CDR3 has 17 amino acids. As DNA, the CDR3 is TGTGCCAGCAGTTACTCGAGCTATGGTCCGGGGACCTATGGCTACACCTTC. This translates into CASSYSSYGPGTYGYTF.

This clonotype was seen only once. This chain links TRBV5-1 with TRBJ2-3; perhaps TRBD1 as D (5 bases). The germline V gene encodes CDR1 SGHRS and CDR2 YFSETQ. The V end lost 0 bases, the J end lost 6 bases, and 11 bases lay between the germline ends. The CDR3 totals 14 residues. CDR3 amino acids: CASSLESGMDTQYF. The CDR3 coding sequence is TGCGCCAGCAGCTTGGAATCAGGGATGGATACGCAGTATTTT.

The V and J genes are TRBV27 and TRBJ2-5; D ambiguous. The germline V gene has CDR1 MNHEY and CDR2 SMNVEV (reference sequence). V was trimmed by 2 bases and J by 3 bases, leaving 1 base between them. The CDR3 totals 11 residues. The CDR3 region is CASSLKETQYF. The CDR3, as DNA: TGTGCCAGCAGTTTAAAAGAGACCCAGTACTTC.

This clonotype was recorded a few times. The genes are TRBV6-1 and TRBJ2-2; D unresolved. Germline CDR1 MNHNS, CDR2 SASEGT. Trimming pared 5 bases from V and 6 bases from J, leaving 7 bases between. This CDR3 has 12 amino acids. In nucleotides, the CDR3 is TGTGCCAGCAGTCCTACAGCCGGGGAGCTGTTTTTT. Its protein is CASSPTAGELFF.

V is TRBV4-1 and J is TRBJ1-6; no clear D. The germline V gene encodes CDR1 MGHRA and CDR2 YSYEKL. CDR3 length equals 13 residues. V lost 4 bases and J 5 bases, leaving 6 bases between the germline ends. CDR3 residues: CASSRPDNSPLHF. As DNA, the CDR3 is TGCGCCAGCAGCCGCCCGGATAATTCACCCCTCCACTTT.

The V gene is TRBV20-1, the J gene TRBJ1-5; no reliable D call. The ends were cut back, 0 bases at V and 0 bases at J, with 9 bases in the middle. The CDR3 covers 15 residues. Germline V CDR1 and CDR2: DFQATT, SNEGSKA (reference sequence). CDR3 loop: CSARDMSYSNQPQHF. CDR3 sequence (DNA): TGCAGTGCTAGAGATATGAGCTATAGCAATCAGCCCCAGCATTTT.

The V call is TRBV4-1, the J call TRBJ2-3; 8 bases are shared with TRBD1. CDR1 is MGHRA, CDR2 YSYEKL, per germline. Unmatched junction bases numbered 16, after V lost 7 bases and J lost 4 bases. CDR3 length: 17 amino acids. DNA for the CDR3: TGCGCCAGCAAGGAAGTCATTGGGCAGGGGGCAGCAGATACGCAGTATTTT. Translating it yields CASKEVIGQGAADTQYF.

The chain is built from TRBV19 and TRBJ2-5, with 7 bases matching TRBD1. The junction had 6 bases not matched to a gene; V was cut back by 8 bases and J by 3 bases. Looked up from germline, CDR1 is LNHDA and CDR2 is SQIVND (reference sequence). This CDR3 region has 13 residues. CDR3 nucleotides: TGTGCCAGTGCCACAGGGGAAGAAGAGACCCAGTACTTC. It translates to CASATGEEETQYF.